These T cell receptor beta chains were read from a single sample in a study of OX40 agonist ivuxolimab in advanced cancers. Here immunoSEQ multiplex PCR was the method, and the copy in TCRdb shows in-frame clones only, minus some. The sample lists about 79,000 clones; around 85% were seen once. The sequencing here drew on CD4+ or CD8+ T cells sorted from blood, taken in a trial of the OX40 agonist ivuxolimab. Receptors were obtained from an adult with an advanced solid tumor such as melanoma, head and neck, liver or kidney cancer. The CDR3 runs from the conserved cysteine through the conserved F or W. D genes are given only for firm matches. Rows may omit the clone size; those that give it use once, few, many or a size class.

- | - | TRBJ1-1 | TRBV12-5 | TGTGCTAGTGGTTTGGCCCTGAACACTGAAGCTTTCTTT | CASGLALNTEAFF
TRBD2 | - | TRBJ2-7 | TRBV9 | TGTGCCAGCAGTCTAAGCGGGGAGTCCAACTACGAGCAGTACTTC | CASSLSGESNYEQYF
- | - | TRBJ2-5 | TRBV10-3 | TGTGCCATTTCCTCGGGGTCGGTCGGAGAGACCCAGTACTTC | CAISSGSVGETQYF
- | - | TRBJ2-2 | TRBV11-2 | TGTGCCAGCAGCACAACCCCGGGACGTCTCGGCGGGGAGCTGTTTTTT | CASSTTPGRLGGELFF
TRBD1 | - | TRBJ2-7 | TRBV28 | TGTGCCAGCAGTTTTTTGGGACAGTCCTACGAGCAGTACTTC | CASSFLGQSYEQYF
- | - | TRBJ2-1 | TRBV5-1 | TGCGCCAGCAGCTTGGCCCTGGAGGGGACGGGTGCCTACAATGAGCAGTTCTTC | CASSLALEGTGAYNEQFF
TRBD2 | - | TRBJ2-2 | TRBV4-1 | TGCGCCAGCAGCCAGGGGGGACTAGCCCTCACCGGGGAGCTGTTTTTT | CASSQGGLALTGELFF
- | - | TRBJ2-7 | TRBV11-1 | TGTGCCAGCAGCTTCCGGGACACTCCCTACGAGCAGTACTTC | CASSFRDTPYEQYF
TRBD2 | - | TRBJ2-3 | TRBV5-6 | TGTGCCAGCAGCACGGGACTAGCGGGAGTTGAAGATACGCAGTATTTT | CASSTGLAGVEDTQYF
- | - | TRBJ2-7 | TRBV30 | TGTGCCTGGAGTGTAGCAGGGACTCCCTTCTCCTACGAGCAGTACTTC | CAWSVAGTPFSYEQYF
- | - | TRBJ1-2 | TRBV6-6 | TGTGCCAGCAGCCGTTCAGGAATAAGCTACACCTTC | CASSRSGISYTF
TRBD1 | - | TRBJ2-1 | TRBV28 | TGTGCCAGCAGTTTATTGAGGGGGCATGAGCAGTTCTTC | CASSLLRGHEQFF
- | - | TRBJ1-5 | TRBV30 | TGTGCCTGGAGTGTAGTCGGGAGTCAGCCCCAGCATTTT | CAWSVVGSQPQHF
TRBD2 | - | TRBJ2-1 | TRBV30 | TGTGCCTGGAGTTTACGGACTAGCGGGAGCTACAATGAGCAGTTCTTC | CAWSLRTSGSYNEQFF
- | - | TRBJ1-6 | TRBV18 | TGTGCCAGCTCACCAGGGGCCGATAATTCACCCCTCCACTTT | CASSPGADNSPLHF
TRBD1 | - | TRBJ2-2 | TRBV9 | TGTGCCAGCAGCCCCCGACAGGGAGCCGACACCGGGGAGCTGTTTTTT | CASSPRQGADTGELFF
- | few | TRBJ1-1 | TRBV7-3 | TGTGCCAGCAGCTCCGTGGGGGGTTCAATGAACACTGAAGCTTTCTTT | CASSSVGGSMNTEAFF
- | - | TRBJ1-5 | TRBV11-2 | TGTGCCAGCAGCTTCCGGGGAGGGCAGCCCCAGCATTTT | CASSFRGGQPQHF
- | - | TRBJ1-1 | TRBV5-4 | TGTGCCAGCAGCTTGGGCAGGGGCGCTGAAGCTTTCTTT | CASSLGRGAEAFF
TRBD1 | - | TRBJ2-3 | TRBV6-1 | TGTGCCAGCAGTCGGGACAGGTGGACAGATACGCAGTATTTT | CASSRDRWTDTQYF
- | - | TRBJ1-2 | TRBV29-1 | TGCAGCGTTGAAGAACAGCTGAACTATGGCTACACCTTC | CSVEEQLNYGYTF
- | - | TRBJ2-3 | TRBV18 | TGTGCCAGCTCCCCGCCAAGTCCCTGGGCAGGGACGCAGTATTTT | CASSPPSPWAGTQYF
TRBD1 | - | TRBJ2-2 | TRBV7-8 | TGTGCCAAGGGAGCCGGACAGGGGGCCGGGGAGCTGTTTTTT | CAKGAGQGAGELFF
- | - | TRBJ2-2 | TRBV28 | TGTGCCAGCAGTTTGGTGGTCGGGGCCTCGGGCACCGGGGAGCTGTTTTTT | CASSLVVGASGTGELFF
TRBD1 | - | TRBJ1-2 | TRBV28 | TGTGCCAGCAGTGGCCGGACAGGGGCCAACTATGGCTACACCTTC | CASSGRTGANYGYTF
- | - | TRBJ2-7 | TRBV29-1 | TGCAGCGTTGAAGAGGGAGAGCAGTACTTC | CSVEEGEQYF
- | - | TRBJ2-7 | TRBV7-9 | TGTGCCAGCAGCTTAGCGGGAGAATCCTACGAGCAGTACTTC | CASSLAGESYEQYF
- | - | TRBJ1-3 | TRBV28 | TGTGCCAGCAGTGTTACATCGAAAGGACACTCTGGAAACACCATATATTTT | CASSVTSKGHSGNTIYF
- | - | TRBJ1-6 | TRBV4-1 | TGCGCCAGCAGCCCAGCAGGGAGTAATTCACCCCTCCACTTT | CASSPAGSNSPLHF
- | - | TRBJ2-7 | TRBV10-3 | TGTGCCACCCAGGGATTCTACGAGCAGTACTTC | CATQGFYEQYF
- | - | TRBJ1-2 | TRBV7-3 | TGTGCCAGCAGCTTAACGGCACAGGGTCAAGGCTACACCTTC | CASSLTAQGQGYTF
- | - | TRBJ1-5 | TRBV19 | TGTGCCAGTAGTCCCCGCGACAGCCCCAATCGACCCCAGCATTTT | CASSPRDSPNRPQHF
- | - | TRBJ1-5 | TRBV7-2 | TGTGCCAGCAGCTTAACGGGAAATCAGCCCCAGCATTTT | CASSLTGNQPQHF
- | once | TRBJ2-4 | TRBV12-5 | TGTGCTAGTGGGACCCTATCGCGACAGTACTTC | CASGTLSRQYF
- | - | TRBJ2-1 | TRBV28 | TGTGCCAGCAGTAAAAGACAGTCTGAGCAGTTCTTC | CASSKRQSEQFF
- | - | TRBJ2-7 | TRBV5-4 | TGTGCCAGCAGCTTAATGGCCGACTCCTACGAGCAGTACTTC | CASSLMADSYEQYF
- | - | TRBJ1-4 | TRBV2 | TGTGCCAGCAGTTGGACCGCCGATATGAATGAAAAACTGTTTTTT | CASSWTADMNEKLFF
TRBD2 | few | TRBJ2-4 | TRBV27 | TGTGCCAGCAGTTTCCCTCGGCTTGCTGCGGGAGGGCCTTCTTGCAAAAACATTCAGTACTTC | CASSFPRLAAGGPSCKNIQYF
TRBD2 | - | TRBJ2-7 | TRBV19 | TGTGCCAGTAGTCCCCTGGCGGGAGGGCCCTACGAGCAGTACTTC | CASSPLAGGPYEQYF
- | - | TRBJ2-2 | TRBV11-3 | TGTGCCAGCAGCCCAACCGTCACCGGGGAGCTGTTTTTT | CASSPTVTGELFF
TRBD2 | once | TRBJ2-1 | TRBV2 | TGTGCCAGCGGACCAGCGGGGCCAAATGAGCAGTTCTTC | CASGPAGPNEQFF
TRBD1 | few | TRBJ1-2 | TRBV7-8 | TGTGCCAGCAGCCCAACCCGGGACAGGGCCATAATTTATGGCTACACCTTC | CASSPTRDRAIIYGYTF